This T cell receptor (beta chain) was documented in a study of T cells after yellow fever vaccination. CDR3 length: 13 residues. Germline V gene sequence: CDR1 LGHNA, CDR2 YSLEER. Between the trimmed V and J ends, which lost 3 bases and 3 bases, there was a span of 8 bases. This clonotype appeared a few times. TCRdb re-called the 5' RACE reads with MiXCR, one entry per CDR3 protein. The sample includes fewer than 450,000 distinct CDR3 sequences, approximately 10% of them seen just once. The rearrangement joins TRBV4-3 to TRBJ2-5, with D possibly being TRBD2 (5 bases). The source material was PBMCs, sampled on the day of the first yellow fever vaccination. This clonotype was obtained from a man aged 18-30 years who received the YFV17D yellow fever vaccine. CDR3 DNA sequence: TGCGCCAGCAGCCAGGCACTAGAAGAGACCCAGTACTTC. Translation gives CASSQALEETQYF.